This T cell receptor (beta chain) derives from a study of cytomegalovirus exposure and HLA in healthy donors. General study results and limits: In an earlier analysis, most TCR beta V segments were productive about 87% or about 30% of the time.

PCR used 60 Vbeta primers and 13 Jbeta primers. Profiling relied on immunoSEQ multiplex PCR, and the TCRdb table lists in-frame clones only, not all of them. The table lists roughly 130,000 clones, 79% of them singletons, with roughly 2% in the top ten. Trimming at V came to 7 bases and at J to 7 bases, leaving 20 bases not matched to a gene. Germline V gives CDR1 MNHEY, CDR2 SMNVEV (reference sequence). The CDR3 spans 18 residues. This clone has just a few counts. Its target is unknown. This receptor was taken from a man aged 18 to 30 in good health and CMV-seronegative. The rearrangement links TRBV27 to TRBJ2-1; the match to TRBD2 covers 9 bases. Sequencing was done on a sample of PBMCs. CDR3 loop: CASTFDPSVAGGGNEQFF. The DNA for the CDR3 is TGTGCCAGCACATTTGACCCATCAGTTGCGGGAGGGGGAAATGAGCAGTTCTTC.